The 22 T cell receptor beta chains reported below all come from one sample, sequenced in a study of blood T cell repertoires in COVID-19. Repertoires were generated with immunoSEQ multiplex PCR, while TCRdb's copy carries only in-frame clones and drops some. The data hold a few hundred thousand clones, with about four fifths observed a single time. Sequences were obtained from peripheral blood. The source of these receptors is a woman between 50 and 59 years old with acute or convalescent COVID-19.

The chain uses TRBV10-3 and TRBJ2-3; a possible D gene is TRBD1 (6 bases). The CDR3 length is 16 residues. With 3 bases removed from V and 6 bases from J, the gap between germline ends came to 19 bases. CDR1 ENHRY and CDR2 SYGVKD come from the germline V gene. This CDR3 reads CAISDLRGSHGDTQYF. The CDR3 DNA is TGTGCCATCAGTGATCTGAGGGGGAGTCACGGCGATACGCAGTATTTT.

This clone has a handful of counts. The rearrangement links TRBV27 to TRBJ1-2; tentatively, D is TRBD1 (5 bases). The CDR3 runs to 12 residues. Germline lookup yields CDR1 MNHEY and CDR2 SMNVEV (reference sequence). V was trimmed by 4 bases and J by 8 bases, leaving 11 bases between them. CDR3 DNA sequence: TGTGCCAGCAGTTACCAGGGTGGCGGCTACACCTTC. Its protein is CASSYQGGGYTF.

The genes are TRBV4-3 and TRBJ2-1, with 11 bases lining up with TRBD2. V gave up 4 bases and J gave up 7 bases; unmatched junction bases: 6. In germline, CDR1 is LGHNA, CDR2 YSLEER. The CDR3 totals 15 residues. The CDR3 is CASSRLAGTLNEQFF. The CDR3 nucleotides are TGCGCCAGCAGCCGACTAGCGGGGACCCTAAATGAGCAGTTCTTC.

The J gene is TRBJ1-3, the V gene TRBV19; 7 nucleotides align to TRBD1. The junction had 7 bases not matched to a gene; V was cut back by 3 bases and J by 5 bases. Germline assignment: CDR1 LNHDA and CDR2 SQIVND (reference sequence). The CDR3 consists of 15 residues. The DNA of the CDR3 is TGTGCCAGTAGTATCCGTACAGGGGTGAGAAACACCATATATTTT. Translated, it gives CASSIRTGVRNTIYF. Complete variable domain (other parts from reference TRBV19 and TRBJ1-3): DGGITQSPKYLFRKEGQNVTLSCEQNLNHDAMYWYRQDPGQGLRLIYYSQIVNDFQKGDIAEGYSVSREKKESFPLTVTSAQKNPTAFYLCASSIRTGVRNTIYFGEGSWLTVV.

The chain is built from TRBV2 and TRBJ1-6; D remains ambiguous. This CDR3 contains 12 residues. Germline V gene sequence: CDR1 SNHLY, CDR2 FYNNEI. Trimming pared 3 bases from V and 7 bases from J, leaving 4 bases between. CDR3 DNA sequence: TGTGCCAGCAGTGAGGGCAATTCACCCCTCCACTTT. This gives the protein CASSEGNSPLHF.

The chain carries TRBV27 and TRBJ2-2; 7 bases map to TRBD1. The germline V gene encodes CDR1 MNHEY and CDR2 SMNVEV (reference sequence). The CDR3 totals 15 residues. J gave up 5 bases and V 2 bases, and 5 bases lay outside the gene matches. This CDR3 reads CASSLAGGSTGELFF. DNA of the CDR3: TGTGCCAGCAGTTTAGCAGGGGGAAGTACCGGGGAGCTGTTTTTT.

The V call is TRBV10-2, the J call TRBJ1-1; possible D gene TRBD1, 6 bases. The V end lost 5 bases, the J end lost 2 bases, and 9 bases lay between the germline ends. CDR1 is WSHSY and CDR2 is SAAADI in the germline V gene. This CDR3 is 13 amino acids long. The chain's CDR3 is CASSSDRNTEAFF. DNA of the CDR3: TGCGCCAGCAGTTCGGACAGAAACACTGAAGCTTTCTTT.

The chain employs TRBV10-2 and TRBJ2-1; TRBD2 aligns across 11 bases. J lost 1 base, V lost 6 bases, and 8 bases had no gene match. This CDR3 is 17 amino acids long. Germline assignment: CDR1 WSHSY and CDR2 SAAADI. The chain's CDR3 is CASRTSGVTLSYNEQFF. The CDR3 bases are TGCGCCAGCAGGACTAGCGGGGTTACACTGTCCTACAATGAGCAGTTCTTC.

A few counts support this clone. The V and J genes are TRBV4-1 and TRBJ2-2; TRBD2 agrees at 12 bases. V dropped 4 bases and J dropped 0; count of bases not matched to a gene: 6. Germline lookup yields CDR1 MGHRA and CDR2 YSYEKL. The CDR3 consists of 18 residues. The CDR3 DNA sequence: TGCGCCAGCAGCCCTGGACTAGCGGGACCTTCGAACACCGGGGAGCTGTTTTTT. It encodes CASSPGLAGPSNTGELFF.

The CDR3 DNA reads as TGTGCCAGCAGCTCGCGGGGGGTCTCCTACAATGAGCAGTTCTTC. It translates to CASSSRGVSYNEQFF. This sequence joins TRBV27 and TRBJ2-1; 8 positions match TRBD2. CDR3 length: 15 residues. Germline V gene data show CDR1 as MNHEY and CDR2 as SMNVEV (reference sequence). Losses at the gene ends were 6 bases for V and 0 bases for J; bases not matched to a gene: 4.

The V gene is TRBV7-2, the J gene TRBJ1-4, with unresolved D. CDR1 and CDR2 from the germline V gene are SGHTA and FQGNSA. The CDR3 covers 16 residues. V lost 2 bases to trimming and J lost 3 bases, with 13 bases between them. In DNA form, the CDR3 reads TGTGCCAGCAGCTTAATACAGTCAACGGCTAATGAAAAACTGTTTTTT. It is translated as CASSLIQSTANEKLFF.

The chain uses TRBV24-1 and TRBJ1-5; possibly TRBD1 for D (6 bases). The CDR3 length is 15 residues. V was pared by 9 bases and J by 3 bases, with 17 bases between. The germline gives CDR1 KGHDR, CDR2 SFDVKD. In DNA, the CDR3 is TGTGCCACCTCGGGTAGGGGGTCTAACAATCAGCCCCAGCATTTT. This encodes CATSGRGSNNQPQHF.

J is TRBJ1-2 and V is TRBV3-1 (or the pseudogene TRBV3-2); D might be TRBD1 (6 bases). Between the trimmed V and J ends, which lost 1 base and 4 bases, there was a span of 16 bases. The CDR3 loop spans 16 amino acids. Per the germline V gene, CDR1 is LGHDT and CDR2 is YNNKEL (reference sequence). The CDR3 is CASSQGDRSEIYGYTF. DNA of the CDR3: TGTGCCAGCAGCCAAGGAGACAGGTCTGAAATCTATGGCTACACCTTC.

The genes are TRBV7-2 and TRBJ2-1; 9 bases are shared with TRBD2. This CDR3 region has 15 residues. The V segment lost 4 bases and the J segment 5 bases; nucleotides outside the gene matches: 6. Germline V gene sequence: CDR1 SGHTA, CDR2 FQGNSA. CDR3 nucleotide sequence: TGTGCCAGCAGCTCGACTAGCGGTTCCCACAATGAGCAGTTCTTC. Translating it yields CASSSTSGSHNEQFF.

The rearrangement links TRBV4-2 to TRBJ2-4, with D possibly matching TRBD2 (7 bases). The CDR3 contains 14 residues. V lost 4 bases and J 2 bases, leaving 9 bases between the germline ends. Germline assignment: CDR1 LGHNA and CDR2 YNFKEQ. DNA for the CDR3: TGTGCCAGCAGCCCGGGGGGCACCAAAAACATTCAGTACTTC. Residues: CASSPGGTKNIQYF.

The gene calls are TRBV9 and TRBJ1-1; the match to TRBD1 covers 10 bases. The germline V gene encodes CDR1 SGDLS and CDR2 YYNGEE. V shed 8 bases and J 3 bases; nucleotides not matched to a gene: 7. There are 14 residues in the CDR3. The CDR3 nucleotides read TGTGCCAGTCGACCGGGACAGGGGTACACTGAAGCTTTCTTT. This gives the protein CASRPGQGYTEAFF.

The V call is TRBV7-9, the J call TRBJ2-7, with TRBD2 matching 12 bases. The CDR3 covers 19 residues. The V gene's germline CDR1 is SEHNR and CDR2 FQNEAQ (reference sequence). With V trimmed by 2 bases and J by 1 base, 12 bases remained unmatched. This CDR3 is CASSLFPTPGTSGSYEQYF. The CDR3 DNA reads TGTGCCAGCAGCTTATTCCCCACTCCCGGGACTAGCGGGTCCTACGAGCAGTACTTC. The whole variable domain, remainder taken from reference TRBV7-9 and TRBJ2-7, is DTGVSQNPRHKITKRGQNVTFRCDPISEHNRLYWYRQTLGQGPEFLTYFQNEAQLEKSRLLSDRFSAERPKGSFSTLEIQRTEQGDSAMYLCASSLFPTPGTSGSYEQYFGPGTRLTVT.

The chain couples TRBV24-1 to TRBJ2-5, with TRBD2 matching over 11 bases. CDR1 and CDR2 from the germline V gene are KGHDR and SFDVKD. The CDR3 length is 18 residues. J gave up 1 base and V 5 bases, and 11 bases lay outside the gene matches. The CDR3 DNA reads as TGTGCCACCAGTGGCCCCTCTAGCGGGGGGATATTCCAAGAGACCCAGTACTTC. Its protein is CATSGPSSGGIFQETQYF.

The V and J genes are TRBV15 and TRBJ1-1; 7 bases map to TRBD1. J was trimmed by 7 bases and V by 0 bases; bases with no gene match: 11. The CDR3 length is 16 residues. CDR1 is LNHNV and CDR2 is YYDKDF in the germline V gene (reference sequence). The CDR3 sequence is CATSRDGSGTEVEAFF. DNA of the CDR3: TGTGCCACCAGCAGAGATGGATCCGGGACAGAGGTTGAAGCTTTCTTT.

This clone was picked up a small number of times. The chain is built from TRBV7-8 and TRBJ1-5; TRBD1 agrees at 10 bases. CDR1 SGHVS and CDR2 FQNEAQ come from the germline V gene. The V gene end was trimmed by 5 bases and the J gene end by 6 bases; junction bases not matched to a gene: 7. This CDR3 is built from 15 residues. CDR3 DNA sequence: TGTGCCAGCAGCCAGGACAGGGGGAAGGGTCAGCCCCAGCATTTT. Its protein is CASSQDRGKGQPQHF.

The sample holds one count of this clone. This chain links TRBV6-2 or TRBV6-3 with TRBJ2-2; 10 bases align to TRBD1. J was trimmed by 7 bases and V by 6 bases; bases with no gene match: 17. Germline-derived CDR1 and CDR2 are MNHEY and SVGEGT. The CDR3 is made up of 18 amino acids. The DNA for the CDR3 is TGTGCCAGCAGCCGGAGTTCCCCCTGGACAGGGGGTTTCGGGGAGCTGTTTTTT. Translation: CASSRSSPWTGGFGELFF.

J is TRBJ2-7 and V is TRBV20-1, with D unclear. V was shortened by 6 bases and J by 0 bases, with 15 bases between the two germline ends. Germline CDR1 is DFQATT and CDR2 is SNEGSKA (reference sequence). The CDR3 length is 14 residues. The CDR3 loop is CSASWIASSYEQYF. The CDR3 DNA reads as TGCAGTGCCAGTTGGATAGCCAGCTCCTACGAGCAGTACTTC.